These 12 T cell receptor beta chains originate from one sample sequenced in a study of tumor and adjacent non-tumor tissue in lung cancer. RNA was extracted from bulk tissue without any cell sorting. This non-tumor lung sample came from over 3 cm beyond the tumor edge. TCRbeta libraries were built with three rounds of nested PCR, modified from ARM-PCR. Using its own MiXCR run on the multiplex PCR reads, TCRdb lists one record per CDR3 protein. This table holds tens of thousands of distinct CDR3 sequences, about 55% found once. The source material was distant non-tumor lung tissue. The receptors were sampled from a man aged 70-80 years with non-small cell lung cancer.

The V call is TRBV28, the J call TRBJ2-1; no clear D. CDR1 MDHEN and CDR2 SYDVKM come from the germline V gene. The CDR3 loop spans 12 amino acids. Trimming took 6 bases from V and 6 from J, leaving 9 bases between them. The chain's CDR3 is CASSSRINEQFF. The CDR3, as DNA: TGTGCCAGCAGCTCTAGGATCAATGAGCAGTTCTTC. The whole variable domain, filled in from reference TRBV28 and TRBJ2-1, reads DVKVTQSSRYLVKRTGEKVFLECVQDMDHENMFWYRQDPGLGLRLIYFSYDVKMKEKGDIPEGYSVSREKKERFSLILESASTNQTSMYLCASSSRINEQFFGPGTRLTVL.

The V and J genes are TRBV11-2 and TRBJ2-1, with D tentatively TRBD1 or TRBD2 (5 bases each). CDR1 and CDR2 (germline): SGHAT, FQNNGV. V was cut by 5 bases and J by 0 bases, with 11 bases left in between. There are 15 residues in the CDR3. CDR3 sequence reads: CASSHIGGSYNEQFF. CDR3 DNA sequence: TGTGCCAGCAGCCATATTGGGGGCTCCTACAATGAGCAGTTCTTC. Based on the CDR3 plus reference TRBV11-2 and TRBJ2-1, the full variable domain is EAGVAQSPRYKIIEKRQSVAFWCNPISGHATLYWYQQILGQGPKLLIQFQNNGVVDDSQLPKDRFSAERLKGVDSTLKIQPAKLEDSAVYLCASSHIGGSYNEQFFGPGTRLTVL.

This clonotype was seen ten or more times. The chain couples TRBV20-1 to TRBJ1-1; 10 bases fit TRBD1. CDR3 length equals 13 residues. The ends lost 5 bases at V and 3 bases at J; junction bases unmatched: 3. The germline V gene encodes CDR1 DFQATT and CDR2 SNEGSKA (reference sequence). CDR3 nucleotides: TGCAGTGCTCCGGACAGGGGGGACACTGAAGCTTTCTTT. Protein sequence: CSAPDRGDTEAFF.

To note about this clonotype: In this CDR3 the conserved last residue, phenylalanine or tryptophan, is missing, so a read error is likely. The chain joins TRBV11-1 to TRBJ2-3, with TRBD1 as a possible D gene (5 bases). The germline gives CDR1 SGHAT, CDR2 FQDESV (reference sequence). The CDR3 contains 12 residues. The DNA of the CDR3 is TGTGTCAGCAGCCTCAGGGCAGATACGCAGTATTTA. Translated: CVSSLRADTQYL.

At least ten counts were recorded for this clonotype. The rearrangement joins TRBV11-2 to TRBJ2-2, with 8 nucleotides matching TRBD2. CDR3 length: 16 residues. V lost 1 base to trimming and J lost 4 bases; unmatched junction nucleotides: 5. CDR1 is SGHAT, CDR2 FQNNGV, per germline. The CDR3 region has the DNA TGTGCCAGCAGCTTAGTGGGCAGCGGGGGCACCGGGGAGCTGTTTTTT. Encoded protein: CASSLVGSGGTGELFF.

The chain combines TRBV24-1 with TRBJ2-1, with 8 nucleotides matching TRBD2. Germline CDR1 and CDR2: KGHDR and SFDVKD. This CDR3 is 11 amino acids long. V gave up 9 bases and J gave up 7 bases; unmatched junction bases: 1. The CDR3 protein is CATGTRNEQFF. CDR3 coding DNA: TGTGCCACCGGGACTAGAAATGAGCAGTTCTTC.

Worth noting for this clonotype: One end of the junction fails to match germline, which may point to a read error. V is TRBV6-6 and J is TRBJ1-5; D is uncertain. This CDR3 region has 13 residues. Germline V lookup: CDR1 MNHNY, CDR2 SVGAGI (reference sequence). The CDR3: CASSPNSKQLQHF. The CDR3 region has the DNA TGTGCCAGCAGCCCAAATAGCAAACAGCTCCAGCATTTT.

This clonotype was detected only once. It may be a read error: a sequence one base away is much more abundant. The gene calls are TRBV4-1 and TRBJ2-3, with 7 bases aligning to TRBD1. Looked up from germline, CDR1 is MGHRA and CDR2 is YSYEKL. The CDR3 runs 16 residues. The junction had 8 bases not matched to a gene; V was cut back by 4 bases and J by 1 base. The chain's CDR3 is CASSLPNRGRTDTQYF. As DNA, the CDR3 is TGCGCCAGCAGCCTCCCGAACAGGGGCCGCACAGATACGCAGTATTTT.

On this clonotype: A read error may produce the germline difference seen at one junction end. The V and J genes are TRBV4-1 and TRBJ2-1; TRBD2 agrees at 9 bases. The CDR3 loop spans 14 amino acids. Germline CDR1 is MGHRA and CDR2 is YSYEKL. CDR3 region: CAGSHGGGDNEQFF. The CDR3 nucleotides are TGCGCCGGCAGCCACGGCGGGGGGGACAATGAGCAGTTCTTC.

V and J are TRBV6-5 and TRBJ2-7; 8 bases fit TRBD2. Germline V gene lookup returns CDR1 MNHEY and CDR2 SVGAGI. The trim removed 8 bases at V and 10 bases at J, leaving 13 bases unmatched. CDR3 size: 13 residues. The CDR3 here is CASCTDLGGDQYF. The CDR3 region has the DNA TGTGCCAGCTGTACGGATCTCGGGGGGGACCAGTACTTC.

About this clonotype itself: This may be a read error, as it is one base from a much larger clone. The V call is TRBV20-1, the J call TRBJ2-7, with 7 bases lining up with TRBD1. CDR3 length: 14 amino acids. Germline loops: CDR1 DFQATT, CDR2 SNEGSKA (reference sequence). The V gene end was trimmed by 6 bases and the J gene end by 4 bases; junction bases not matched to a gene: 12. CDR3 region: CSAPGQRAWYEQYF. In nucleotides, the CDR3 is TGCAGTGCCCCGGGACAGAGGGCTTGGTACGAGCAGTACTTC.

The chain has TRBV29-1 and TRBJ1-5; 7 bases map to TRBD1. Per the germline V gene, CDR1 is SQVTM and CDR2 is ANQGSEA. The CDR3 totals 13 residues. With V trimmed by 6 bases and J by 11 bases, 13 bases remained unmatched. CDR3 sequence reads: CSVDTGVGQSQHF. The CDR3 DNA follows: TGCAGCGTAGACACAGGGGTAGGCCAATCCCAGCATTTT.